Below, 25 T cell receptor beta chains from the same sample are listed, as sequenced in a study of shared clonotypes between healthy human individuals. Only in-frame clones appear in the TCRdb table, and some are missing; sequencing was by immunoSEQ multiplex PCR. The sample has around 1,900,000 clones, roughly 93% seen once. The naive CD8 subset, CD45RO-negative cells positively selected for CCR7, excluded terminally differentiated effector memory CD45RA+ cells. Input material: naive CD8+ T cells from PBMCs. These receptors came from a man younger than 30 in good health. Some clones in this sample may be carry-over from other donors' samples.

The V call is TRBV5-1, the J call TRBJ2-1; D gene unclear. Germline V CDR1 and CDR2: SGHRS, YFSETQ. The CDR3 is 17 amino acids. Trimming stripped 0 bases from V and 2 bases from J, with 15 bases between. The CDR3 spells CASSLDGPGGTYNEQFF. The CDR3 DNA is TGCGCCAGCAGCTTGGATGGTCCGGGCGGAACCTACAATGAGCAGTTCTTC.

The chain is built from TRBV28 and TRBJ2-2; the match to TRBD2 covers 8 bases. The CDR3 sequence is 14 residues long. Germline CDR1 reads MDHEN; CDR2 reads SYDVKM. V dropped 8 bases and J dropped 3; count of bases not matched to a gene: 5. The CDR3 DNA sequence: TGTGCCAGCCATAGAGCGGGGGACACCGGGGAGCTGTTTTTT. Translation gives CASHRAGDTGELFF.

The CDR3 here is CASSSAVNSNQPQHF. The CDR3 DNA reads as TGTGCCAGCAGCTCTGCGGTGAACAGCAATCAGCCCCAGCATTTT. J is TRBJ1-5 and V is TRBV5-5; D gene ambiguous. The CDR3 covers 15 residues. Trimming removed 3 bases at V and 1 base at J, with 11 bases between. Germline-derived CDR1 and CDR2 are SGHKS and YYEKEE (reference sequence).

The rearrangement joins TRBV5-6 to TRBJ2-1; 7 bases agree with TRBD2. The junction had 4 bases not matched to a gene; V was cut back by 2 bases and J by 8 bases. This CDR3 has 13 residues. In germline, CDR1 is SGHDT, CDR2 YYEEEE. CDR3 DNA: TGTGCCAGCAGCTTTGGACTAGGAGATGAGCAGTTCTTC. Its protein product is CASSFGLGDEQFF.

The rearrangement uses TRBV11-2 and TRBJ2-1, with TRBD2 matching 13 bases. Germline loops: CDR1 SGHAT, CDR2 FQNNGV. This CDR3 comprises 15 residues. J was trimmed by 8 bases and V by 3 bases; bases with no gene match: 4. The CDR3 DNA reads as TGTGCCAGCAGCTTGGGACTAGCGGGACTTTATGAGCAGTTCTTC. Amino acids: CASSLGLAGLYEQFF.

The chain recombines TRBV19 with TRBJ2-1; D is ambiguous. The V gene's germline CDR1 is LNHDA and CDR2 SQIVND (reference sequence). Trimming pared 3 bases from V and 8 bases from J, leaving 14 bases between. The CDR3 loop spans 14 amino acids. In nucleotides, the CDR3 is TGTGCCAGTAGTATGAGGTCCAATCGCCATGAGCAGTTCTTC. Its protein is CASSMRSNRHEQFF. The full variable domain, with the rest looked up from reference TRBV19 and TRBJ2-1, is DGGITQSPKYLFRKEGQNVTLSCEQNLNHDAMYWYRQDPGQGLRLIYYSQIVNDFQKGDIAEGYSVSREKKESFPLTVTSAQKNPTAFYLCASSMRSNRHEQFFGPGTRLTVL.

The sample holds one count of this clone. The sample holds other DNA sequences that translate to the same CDR3. The CDR3, as DNA: TGTGCCAGCAGCCTGGGTAGGGATACGCAGTATTTT. Translated, it gives CASSLGRDTQYF. V is TRBV5-4 and J is TRBJ2-3; D not certain. Germline lookup yields CDR1 SGHNT and CDR2 YYREEE (reference sequence). Trimming left V 4 bases short and J 6 bases short, with 9 bases between. The CDR3 loop spans 12 amino acids.

The V gene is TRBV27, the J gene TRBJ2-7; a weak D match, TRBD1 (8 bases). This CDR3 spans 15 amino acids. V was clipped by 5 bases and J by 2 bases, with 16 bases between them. From germline, CDR1 is MNHEY and CDR2 SMNVEV (reference sequence). CDR3 in DNA: TGTGCCAGCAGTCCCCGGACAGGGAGGGCCTACGAGCAGTACTTC. It codes for CASSPRTGRAYEQYF.

Remarks on this clone: Other DNA sequences in this specimen translate into the identical CDR3. This sequence joins TRBV7-2 and TRBJ2-7; no firm D call. This CDR3 has 13 residues. The V end lost 1 base, the J end lost 3 bases, and 7 bases lay between the germline ends. CDR1 is SGHTA, CDR2 FQGNSA, per germline. The CDR3 DNA reads as TGTGCCAGCAGCTTAGGTGTGGGCTACGAGCAGTACTTC. Its protein is CASSLGVGYEQYF.

The chain combines TRBV11-2 with TRBJ1-4; weak D call: TRBD1 (6 bases). The germline V gene has CDR1 SGHAT and CDR2 FQNNGV. The CDR3 is 15 residues long. Trimming cost V 4 bases and J 8 bases, with 17 bases left between them. The CDR3 nucleotides read TGTGCCAGCAGCTCCTTCAGGGGAGGAGGCGAAAAACTGTTTTTT. This codes for CASSSFRGGGEKLFF.

This rearrangement joins TRBV9 to TRBJ2-1; TRBD2 aligns across 12 bases. This CDR3 contains 15 residues. The germline V gene encodes CDR1 SGDLS and CDR2 YYNGEE. V was pared by 6 bases and J by 8 bases, with 9 bases of the junction left unmatched. CDR3: CASTTGTSGWDEQFF. The CDR3, as DNA: TGTGCCAGCACTACCGGGACTAGCGGGTGGGATGAGCAGTTCTTC. Combining the CDR3 with reference TRBV9 and TRBJ2-1 gives the whole variable domain DSGVTQTPKHLITATGQRVTLRCSPRSGDLSVYWYQQSLDQGLQFLIQYYNGEERAKGNILERFSAQQFPDLHSELNLSSLELGDSALYFCASTTGTSGWDEQFFGPGTRLTVL.

The V gene is TRBV27, the J gene TRBJ1-1; D possibly corresponds to TRBD1 (6 bases). Germline V gene lookup returns CDR1 MNHEY and CDR2 SMNVEV (reference sequence). This CDR3 spans 15 amino acids. Trimming stripped 3 bases from V and 0 bases from J, with 11 bases between. CDR3 nucleotide sequence: TGTGCCAGCAGTTTCACAGGGATTGTGAACACTGAAGCTTTCTTT. This codes for CASSFTGIVNTEAFF.

This clone was observed a handful of times. The rearrangement links TRBV19 to TRBJ2-2, with 10 bases lining up with TRBD2. Germline CDR1 is LNHDA and CDR2 is SQIVND (reference sequence). The CDR3 loop spans 15 amino acids. V gave up 6 bases and J gave up 4 bases; unmatched junction bases: 5. DNA of the CDR3: TGTGCCAGTAGCGGGACTAGCGTATTCACCGGGGAGCTGTTTTTT. This sequence encodes CASSGTSVFTGELFF.

The chain joins TRBV11-3 to TRBJ2-7; the D is unclear. The V end lost 5 bases, the J end lost 2 bases, and 10 bases lay between the germline ends. In germline, CDR1 is SGHNT, CDR2 YENEEA. This CDR3 comprises 13 residues. CDR3 nucleotide sequence: TGTGCCAGCAGCCAGTCAACTACCTACGAGCAGTACTTC. As protein: CASSQSTTYEQYF.

This sequence joins TRBV7-9 and TRBJ1-4, with D hard to call. Germline V gene lookup returns CDR1 SEHNR and CDR2 FQNEAQ (reference sequence). This CDR3 is built from 15 residues. Trimming removed 2 bases at V and 3 bases at J, with 10 bases between. The DNA of the CDR3 is TGTGCCAGCAGCTTACCCGGGCAGTCTAATGAAAAACTGTTTTTT. This encodes CASSLPGQSNEKLFF.

The rearrangement uses TRBV5-8 and TRBJ2-2, with D hard to call. Germline V CDR1 and CDR2: SGHTS, YDEGEE. The CDR3 runs 15 residues. V lost 4 bases to trimming and J lost 5 bases, with 15 bases between them. Here the CDR3 reads CASSLIGKATGELFF. As DNA, the CDR3 is TGTGCCAGCAGCCTTATAGGGAAGGCGACCGGGGAGCTGTTTTTT. Using reference TRBV5-8 and TRBJ2-2 for the parts outside the CDR3, the full variable domain is EAGVTQSPTHLIKTRGQQATLRCSPISGHTSVYWYQQALGLGLQFLLWYDEGEERNRGNFPPRFSGRQFPNYSSELNVNALELEDSALYLCASSLIGKATGELFFGEGSRLTVL.

This clone was picked up one time. V usage is TRBV4-1 and J usage is TRBJ2-7; no firm D call. Germline V gene lookup returns CDR1 MGHRA and CDR2 YSYEKL. V lost 2 bases and J 0 bases, leaving 8 bases between the germline ends. The CDR3 has 14 residues. The CDR3 loop is CASSQSRSSYEQYF. The CDR3 DNA follows: TGCGCCAGCAGCCAATCCAGGAGCTCCTACGAGCAGTACTTC.

The chain combines TRBV28 with TRBJ1-1, with D unresolved. With 3 bases removed from V and 11 bases from J, the gap between germline ends came to 16 bases. The germline V gene has CDR1 MDHEN and CDR2 SYDVKM. This CDR3 comprises 13 residues. CDR3 loop: CASSLGGMANAFF. In DNA form, the CDR3 reads TGTGCCAGCAGTTTGGGTGGGATGGCGAACGCTTTCTTT.

This sequence joins TRBV5-6 and TRBJ2-7; 7 bases are shared with TRBD2. V shed 2 bases, J shed 2 bases, and the junction held 4 bases outside the gene matches. The CDR3 runs 14 residues. The germline CDR1 and CDR2 sequences are SGHDT and YYEEEE. For the CDR3, the DNA is TGTGCCAGCAGCTTTAGCGGGCAGACCTACGAGCAGTACTTC. The encoded protein is CASSFSGQTYEQYF.

This clone is a singleton in its sample. The CDR3 loop is CASSLMGGSTDTQYF. For the CDR3, the DNA is TGTGCCAGCAGCTTAATGGGGGGCAGCACAGATACGCAGTATTTT. The J gene is TRBJ2-3, the V gene TRBV7-2; TRBD1 or TRBD2 may be the D gene (6 bases each). V was cut by 2 bases and J by 0 bases, with 9 bases left in between. This CDR3 is built from 15 residues. The germline V gene has CDR1 SGHTA and CDR2 FQGNSA.

This clone was observed a handful of times. The J gene is TRBJ1-5, the V gene TRBV25-1; D gene unclear. Trimming shortened V by 1 base and J by 7 bases, and 8 bases separated the two germline ends. This CDR3 spans 13 amino acids. The germline CDR1 and CDR2 sequences are MGHDK and SYGVNS. The CDR3 loop reads CASSESPGQPQHF. CDR3 nucleotide sequence: TGTGCCAGCAGTGAATCCCCGGGGCAGCCCCAGCATTTT.

The chain carries TRBV5-4 and TRBJ2-7; 9 nucleotides agree with TRBD1. The germline CDR1 and CDR2 sequences are SGHNT and YYREEE (reference sequence). V shed 4 bases, J shed 3 bases, and the junction held 8 bases outside the gene matches. This CDR3 has 15 amino acids. CDR3 region: CASSTGTGSYYEQYF. In nucleotides, the CDR3 is TGTGCCAGCAGCACCGGGACAGGGTCCTACTACGAGCAGTACTTC. Drawing the rest from reference TRBV5-4 and TRBJ2-7, the complete variable domain is ETGVTQSPTHLIKTRGQQVTLRCSSQSGHNTVSWYQQALGQGPQFIFQYYREEENGRGNFPPRFSGLQFPNYSSELNVNALELDDSALYLCASSTGTGSYYEQYFGPGTRLTVT.

The chain couples TRBV28 to TRBJ2-2; 9 bases align to TRBD2. The V gene end was trimmed by 3 bases and the J gene end by 6 bases; junction bases not matched to a gene: 5. The CDR3 is made up of 15 amino acids. Germline V lookup: CDR1 MDHEN, CDR2 SYDVKM. CDR3 sequence (DNA): TGTGCCAGCAGTTTGTCGCGGGAGGGACCCGGGGAGCTGTTTTTT. Translated, it gives CASSLSREGPGELFF.

The chain couples TRBV29-1 to TRBJ2-7, with TRBD2 matching over 7 bases. CDR3 length: 13 amino acids. The germline gives CDR1 SQVTM, CDR2 ANQGSEA. Trimming at V came to 7 bases and at J to 1 base, leaving 7 bases not matched to a gene. The CDR3 protein is CSGLREGSYEQYF. CDR3 DNA: TGCAGCGGCCTGAGGGAGGGATCCTACGAGCAGTACTTC.

This chain links TRBV19 with TRBJ2-1; D unresolved. The germline CDR1 and CDR2 sequences are LNHDA and SQIVND (reference sequence). V was clipped by 1 base and J by 8 bases, with 15 bases between them. The CDR3 is 15 amino acids. The CDR3 spells CASSIGLATGYEQFF. CDR3 bases: TGTGCCAGTAGTATAGGCCTTGCGACGGGCTATGAGCAGTTCTTC. Complete variable domain (other parts from reference TRBV19 and TRBJ2-1): DGGITQSPKYLFRKEGQNVTLSCEQNLNHDAMYWYRQDPGQGLRLIYYSQIVNDFQKGDIAEGYSVSREKKESFPLTVTSAQKNPTAFYLCASSIGLATGYEQFFGPGTRLTVL.